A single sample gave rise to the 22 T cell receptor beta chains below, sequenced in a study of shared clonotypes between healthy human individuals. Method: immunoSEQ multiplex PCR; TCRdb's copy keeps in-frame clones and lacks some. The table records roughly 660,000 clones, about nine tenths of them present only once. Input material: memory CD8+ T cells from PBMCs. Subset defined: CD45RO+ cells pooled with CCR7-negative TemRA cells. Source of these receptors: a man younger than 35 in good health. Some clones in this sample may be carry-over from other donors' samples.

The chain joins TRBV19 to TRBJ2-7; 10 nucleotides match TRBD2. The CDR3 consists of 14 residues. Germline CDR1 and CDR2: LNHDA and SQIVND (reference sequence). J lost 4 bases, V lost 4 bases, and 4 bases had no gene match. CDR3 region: CASSSGLAAYEQYF. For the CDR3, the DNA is TGTGCCAGTAGTAGTGGACTAGCGGCATACGAGCAGTACTTC.

DNA for the CDR3: TGTGCCAGCAGCGAGGGCCAAATGAACGAGCAGTACTTC. It translates to CASSEGQMNEQYF. The chain joins TRBV7-9 to TRBJ2-7; a possible D gene is TRBD2 (5 bases). Germline CDR1 SEHNR, CDR2 FQNEAQ (reference sequence). V dropped 5 bases and J dropped 5 bases, with 13 bases sitting between them. The length of the CDR3 is 13 residues.

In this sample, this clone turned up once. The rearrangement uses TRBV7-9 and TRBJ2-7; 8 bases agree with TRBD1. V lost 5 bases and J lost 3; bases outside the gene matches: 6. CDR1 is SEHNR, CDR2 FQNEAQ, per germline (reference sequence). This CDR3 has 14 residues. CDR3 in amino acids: CASSQGRGLYEQYF. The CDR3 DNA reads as TGTGCCAGCAGCCAGGGCAGGGGGCTCTACGAGCAGTACTTC.

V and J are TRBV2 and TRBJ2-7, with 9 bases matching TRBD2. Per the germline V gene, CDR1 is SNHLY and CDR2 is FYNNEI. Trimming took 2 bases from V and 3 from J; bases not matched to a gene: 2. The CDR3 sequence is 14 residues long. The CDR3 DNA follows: TGTGCCAGCAGTGAACTAGCGGGATACTACGAGCAGTACTTC. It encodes CASSELAGYYEQYF. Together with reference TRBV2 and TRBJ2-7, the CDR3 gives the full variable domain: EPEVTQTPSHQVTQMGQEVILRCVPISNHLYFYWYRQILGQKVEFLVSFYNNEISEKSEIFDDQFSVERPDGSNFTLKIRSTKLEDSAMYFCASSELAGYYEQYFGPGTRLTVT.

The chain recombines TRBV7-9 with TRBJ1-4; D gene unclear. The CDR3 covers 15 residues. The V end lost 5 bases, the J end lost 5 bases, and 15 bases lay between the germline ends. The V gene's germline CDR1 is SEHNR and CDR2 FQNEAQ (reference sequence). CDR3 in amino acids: CASSPPGVKNEKLFF. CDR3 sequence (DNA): TGTGCCAGCAGCCCCCCGGGAGTAAAAAATGAAAAACTGTTTTTT.

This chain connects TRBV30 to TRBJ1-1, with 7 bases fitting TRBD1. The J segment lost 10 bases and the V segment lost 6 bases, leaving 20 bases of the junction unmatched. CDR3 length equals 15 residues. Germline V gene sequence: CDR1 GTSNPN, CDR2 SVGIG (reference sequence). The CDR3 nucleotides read TGTGCCTGTCTAACAGGGGTGAACGGCCTTGAAGGAGCTTTCTTT. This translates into CACLTGVNGLEGAFF.

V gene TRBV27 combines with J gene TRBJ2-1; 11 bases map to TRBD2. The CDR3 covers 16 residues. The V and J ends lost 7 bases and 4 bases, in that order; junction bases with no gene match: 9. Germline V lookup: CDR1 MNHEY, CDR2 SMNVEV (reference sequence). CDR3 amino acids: CASNGNGTSGYNEQFF. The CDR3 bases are TGTGCCAGCAACGGAAACGGGACTAGCGGTTACAATGAGCAGTTCTTC.

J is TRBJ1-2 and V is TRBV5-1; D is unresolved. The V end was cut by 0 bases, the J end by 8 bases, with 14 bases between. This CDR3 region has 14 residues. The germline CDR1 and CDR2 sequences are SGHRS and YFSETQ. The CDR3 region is CASSLEASGEGYTF. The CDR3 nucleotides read TGCGCCAGCAGCTTGGAGGCCAGTGGGGAAGGCTACACCTTC.

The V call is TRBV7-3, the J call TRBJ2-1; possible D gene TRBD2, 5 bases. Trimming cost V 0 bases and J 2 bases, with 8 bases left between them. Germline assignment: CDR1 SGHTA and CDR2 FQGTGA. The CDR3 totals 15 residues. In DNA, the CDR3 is TGTGCCAGCAGCTTAACCAGACTACCCTACAATGAGCAGTTCTTC. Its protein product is CASSLTRLPYNEQFF.

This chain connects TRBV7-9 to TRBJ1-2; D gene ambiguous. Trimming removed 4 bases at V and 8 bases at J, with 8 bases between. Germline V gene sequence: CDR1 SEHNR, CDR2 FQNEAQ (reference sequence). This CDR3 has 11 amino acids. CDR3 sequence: CASSSPWGYTF. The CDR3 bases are TGTGCCAGCAGCTCCCCTTGGGGCTACACCTTC.

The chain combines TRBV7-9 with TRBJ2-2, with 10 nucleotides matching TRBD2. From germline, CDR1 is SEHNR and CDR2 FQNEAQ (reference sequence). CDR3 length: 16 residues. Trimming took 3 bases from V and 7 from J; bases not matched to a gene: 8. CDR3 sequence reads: CASSFLPSGSHGELFF. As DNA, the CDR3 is TGTGCCAGCAGCTTTCTCCCTAGCGGGAGTCACGGGGAGCTGTTTTTT.

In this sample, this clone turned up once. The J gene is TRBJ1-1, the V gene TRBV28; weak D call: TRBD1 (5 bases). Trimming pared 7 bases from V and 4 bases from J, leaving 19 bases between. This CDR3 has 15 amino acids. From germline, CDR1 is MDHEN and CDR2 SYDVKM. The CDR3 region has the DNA TGTGCCAGCAACCTAGGGGCAGAAGGTGTCACTGAAGCTTTCTTT. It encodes CASNLGAEGVTEAFF.

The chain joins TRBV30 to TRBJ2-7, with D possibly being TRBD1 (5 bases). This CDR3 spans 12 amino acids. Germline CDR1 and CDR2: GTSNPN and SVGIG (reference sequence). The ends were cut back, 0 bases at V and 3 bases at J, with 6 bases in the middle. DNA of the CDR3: TGTGCCTGGAGTGTTACAGGCTACGAGCAGTACTTC. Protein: CAWSVTGYEQYF.

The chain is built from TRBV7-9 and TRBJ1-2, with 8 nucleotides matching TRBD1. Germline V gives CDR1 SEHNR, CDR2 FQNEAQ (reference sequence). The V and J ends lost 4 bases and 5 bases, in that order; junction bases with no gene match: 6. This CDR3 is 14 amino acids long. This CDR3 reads CASSSGTGQYGYTF. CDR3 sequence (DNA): TGTGCCAGCAGCTCCGGGACAGGCCAATATGGCTACACCTTC.

In DNA, the CDR3 is TGTGCCAGCAGCCGTTGGGCCGTCGGGGAGCTGTTTTTT. Translated: CASSRWAVGELFF. The rearrangement joins TRBV11-1 to TRBJ2-2; no clear D gene. CDR3 length equals 13 residues. Germline assignment: CDR1 SGHAT and CDR2 FQDESV (reference sequence). The V gene lost 5 bases and the J gene lost 7 bases, with 11 bases spanning the gap.

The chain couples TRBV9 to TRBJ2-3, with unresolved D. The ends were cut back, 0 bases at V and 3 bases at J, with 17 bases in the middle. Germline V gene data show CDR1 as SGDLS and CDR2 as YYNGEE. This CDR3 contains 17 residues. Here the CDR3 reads CASSVDRTLPRTDTQYF. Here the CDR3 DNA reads TGTGCCAGCAGCGTAGATAGGACCTTACCGCGGACAGATACGCAGTATTTT.

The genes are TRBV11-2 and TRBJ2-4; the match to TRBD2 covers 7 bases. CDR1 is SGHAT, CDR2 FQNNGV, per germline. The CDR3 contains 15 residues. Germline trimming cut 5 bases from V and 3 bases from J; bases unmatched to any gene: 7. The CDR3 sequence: CASSHRGDDKNIQYF. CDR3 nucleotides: TGTGCCAGCAGCCACCGGGGGGACGACAAAAACATTCAGTACTTC.

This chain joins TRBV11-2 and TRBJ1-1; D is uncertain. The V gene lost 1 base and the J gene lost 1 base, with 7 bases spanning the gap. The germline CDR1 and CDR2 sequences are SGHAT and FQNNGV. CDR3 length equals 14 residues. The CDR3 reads CASSLAGGNTEAFF. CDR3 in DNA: TGTGCCAGCAGCTTAGCCGGCGGGAACACTGAAGCTTTCTTT.

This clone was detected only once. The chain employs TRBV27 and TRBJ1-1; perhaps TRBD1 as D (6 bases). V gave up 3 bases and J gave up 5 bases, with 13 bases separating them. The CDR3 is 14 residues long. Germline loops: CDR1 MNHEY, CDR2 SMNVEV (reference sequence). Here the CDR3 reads CASSFLGARTEAFF. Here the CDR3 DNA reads TGTGCCAGCAGTTTTCTGGGGGCGCGTACTGAAGCTTTCTTT.

In DNA, the CDR3 is TGTGCCAGCAGCTCGGGACAGATACTCTATGGCTACACCTTC. Its translation is CASSSGQILYGYTF. The V call is TRBV7-8, the J call TRBJ1-2; 7 nucleotides agree with TRBD1. CDR3 length: 14 amino acids. The V gene end was trimmed by 4 bases and the J gene end by 4 bases; junction bases not matched to a gene: 6. Germline V lookup: CDR1 SGHVS, CDR2 FQNEAQ.

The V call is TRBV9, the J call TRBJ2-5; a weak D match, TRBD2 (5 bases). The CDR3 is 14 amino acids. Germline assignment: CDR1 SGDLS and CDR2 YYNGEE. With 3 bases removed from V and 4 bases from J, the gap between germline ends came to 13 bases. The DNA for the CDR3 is TGTGCCAGCAGCGATTTACTAGGCGGAGAGACCCAGTACTTC. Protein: CASSDLLGGETQYF.

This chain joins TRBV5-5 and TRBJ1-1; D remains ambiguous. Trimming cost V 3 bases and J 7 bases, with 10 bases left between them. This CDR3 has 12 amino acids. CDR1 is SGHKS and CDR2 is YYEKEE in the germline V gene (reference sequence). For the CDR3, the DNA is TGTGCCAGCAGCTGGGGAGCTCTTGAAGCTTTCTTT. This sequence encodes CASSWGALEAFF.